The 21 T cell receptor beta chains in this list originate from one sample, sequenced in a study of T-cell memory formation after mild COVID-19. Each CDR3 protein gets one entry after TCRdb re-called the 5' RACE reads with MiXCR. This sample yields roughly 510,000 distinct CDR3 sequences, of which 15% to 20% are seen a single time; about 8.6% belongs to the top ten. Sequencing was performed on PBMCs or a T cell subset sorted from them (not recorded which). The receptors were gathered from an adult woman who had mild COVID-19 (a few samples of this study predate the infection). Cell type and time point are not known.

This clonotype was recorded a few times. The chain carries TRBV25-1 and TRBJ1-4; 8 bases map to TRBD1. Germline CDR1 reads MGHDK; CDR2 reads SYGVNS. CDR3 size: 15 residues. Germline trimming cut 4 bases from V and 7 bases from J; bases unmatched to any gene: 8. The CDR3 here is CASSAHSGTGEKLFF. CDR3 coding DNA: TGTGCCAGCAGTGCCCACTCCGGGACAGGTGAAAAACTGTTTTTT.

CDR3 sequence: CATSNRDLNYEQYF. DNA for the CDR3: TGTGCCACCAGCAACCGGGACTTGAACTACGAGCAGTACTTC. The chain combines TRBV15 with TRBJ2-7; tentative D call: TRBD2 (6 bases). Germline assignment: CDR1 LNHNV and CDR2 YYDKDF (reference sequence). The germline V and J ends were trimmed by 4 bases and 3 bases, with 13 bases remaining between them. This CDR3 comprises 14 residues.

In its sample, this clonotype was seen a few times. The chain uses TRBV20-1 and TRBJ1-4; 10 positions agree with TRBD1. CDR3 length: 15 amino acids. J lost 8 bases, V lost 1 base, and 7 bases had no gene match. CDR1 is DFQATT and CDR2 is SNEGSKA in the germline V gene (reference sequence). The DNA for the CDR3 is TGCAGTGCTAGAGGCCACGGGACAGGGGAAGAAAAACTGTTTTTT. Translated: CSARGHGTGEEKLFF.

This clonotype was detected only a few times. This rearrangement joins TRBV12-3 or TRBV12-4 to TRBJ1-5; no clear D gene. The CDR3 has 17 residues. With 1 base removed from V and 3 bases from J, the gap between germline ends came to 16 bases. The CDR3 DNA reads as TGTGCCAGCAGTTTAGGTTTGGGGTCGGCTATCAATCAGCCCCAGCATTTT. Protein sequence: CASSLGLGSAINQPQHF.

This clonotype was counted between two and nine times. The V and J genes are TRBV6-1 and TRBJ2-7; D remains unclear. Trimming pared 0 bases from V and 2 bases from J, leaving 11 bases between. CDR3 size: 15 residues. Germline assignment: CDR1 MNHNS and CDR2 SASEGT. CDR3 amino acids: CASSEALAETYEQYF. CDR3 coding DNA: TGTGCCAGCAGTGAAGCTCTCGCAGAGACCTACGAGCAGTACTTC.

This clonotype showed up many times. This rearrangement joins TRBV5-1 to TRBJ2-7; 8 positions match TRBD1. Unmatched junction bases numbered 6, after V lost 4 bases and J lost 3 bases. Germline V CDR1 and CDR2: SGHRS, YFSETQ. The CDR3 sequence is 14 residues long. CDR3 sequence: CASSPGTGHYEQYF. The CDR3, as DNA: TGCGCCAGCAGCCCAGGGACAGGCCACTACGAGCAGTACTTC.

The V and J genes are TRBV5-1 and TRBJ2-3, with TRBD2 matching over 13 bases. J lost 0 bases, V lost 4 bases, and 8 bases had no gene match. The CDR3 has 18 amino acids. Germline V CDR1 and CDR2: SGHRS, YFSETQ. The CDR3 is CASSRTRTSGGSTDTQYF. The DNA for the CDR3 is TGCGCCAGCAGCCGAACCCGGACTAGCGGGGGCAGCACAGATACGCAGTATTTT.

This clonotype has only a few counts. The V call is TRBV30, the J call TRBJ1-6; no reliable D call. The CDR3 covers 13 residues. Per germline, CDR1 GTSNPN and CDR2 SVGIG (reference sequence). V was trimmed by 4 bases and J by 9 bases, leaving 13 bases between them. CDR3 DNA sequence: TGTGCCTGGAAACCTTCGGGGAGTTCACCCCTCCACTTT. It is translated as CAWKPSGSSPLHF. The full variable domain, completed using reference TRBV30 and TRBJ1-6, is SQTIHQWPATLVQPVGSPLSLECTVEGTSNPNLYWYRQAAGRGLQLLFYSVGIGQISSEVPQNLSASRPQDRQFILSSKKLLLSDSGFYLCAWKPSGSSPLHFGNGTRLTVT.

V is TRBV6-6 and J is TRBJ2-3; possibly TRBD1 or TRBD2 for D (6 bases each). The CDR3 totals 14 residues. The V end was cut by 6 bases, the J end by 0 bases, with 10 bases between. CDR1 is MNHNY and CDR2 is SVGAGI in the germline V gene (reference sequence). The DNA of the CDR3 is TGTGCCAGCAGGGCCGGGGGCAGCACAGATACGCAGTATTTT. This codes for CASRAGGSTDTQYF.

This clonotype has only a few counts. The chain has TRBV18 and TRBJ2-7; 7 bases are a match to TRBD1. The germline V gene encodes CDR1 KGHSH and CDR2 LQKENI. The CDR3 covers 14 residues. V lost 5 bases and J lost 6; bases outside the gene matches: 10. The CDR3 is CASSSRTGPLEQYF. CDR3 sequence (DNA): TGTGCCAGCTCATCCCGGACAGGACCACTCGAGCAGTACTTC.

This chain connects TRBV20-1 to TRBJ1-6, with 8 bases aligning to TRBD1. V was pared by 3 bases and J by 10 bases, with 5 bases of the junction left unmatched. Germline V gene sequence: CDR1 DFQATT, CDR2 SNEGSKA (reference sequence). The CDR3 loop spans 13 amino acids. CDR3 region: CSARTGDRSPLHF. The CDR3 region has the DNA TGCAGTGCTAGGACAGGGGATAGGTCACCCCTCCACTTT.

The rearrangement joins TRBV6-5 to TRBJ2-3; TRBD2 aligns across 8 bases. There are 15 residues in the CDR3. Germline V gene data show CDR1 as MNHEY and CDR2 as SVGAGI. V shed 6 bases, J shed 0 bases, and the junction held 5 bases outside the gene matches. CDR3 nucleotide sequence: TGTGCCAGCAGAAAACTAGCGGAGAGCACAGATACGCAGTATTTT. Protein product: CASRKLAESTDTQYF.

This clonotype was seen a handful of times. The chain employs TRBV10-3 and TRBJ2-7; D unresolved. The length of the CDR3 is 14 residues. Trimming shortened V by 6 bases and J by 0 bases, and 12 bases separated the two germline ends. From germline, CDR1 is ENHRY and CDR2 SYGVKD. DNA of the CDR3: TGTGCCATCAGAGACGGTTCGAGCTCCTACGAGCAGTACTTC. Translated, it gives CAIRDGSSSYEQYF.

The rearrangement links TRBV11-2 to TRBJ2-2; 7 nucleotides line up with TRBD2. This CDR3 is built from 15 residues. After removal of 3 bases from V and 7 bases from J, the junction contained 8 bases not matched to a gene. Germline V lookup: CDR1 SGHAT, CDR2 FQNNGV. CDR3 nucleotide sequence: TGTGCCAGCAGCTTGGAGGGAGGGGCCGGCGGGGAGCTGTTTTTT. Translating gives CASSLEGGAGGELFF.

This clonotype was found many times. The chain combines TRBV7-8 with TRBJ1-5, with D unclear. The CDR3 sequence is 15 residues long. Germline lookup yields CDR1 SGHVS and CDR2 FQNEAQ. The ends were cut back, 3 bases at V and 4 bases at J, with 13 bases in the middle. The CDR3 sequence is CASSFLALGNQPQHF. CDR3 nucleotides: TGTGCCAGCAGCTTCCTTGCACTGGGAAATCAGCCCCAGCATTTT.

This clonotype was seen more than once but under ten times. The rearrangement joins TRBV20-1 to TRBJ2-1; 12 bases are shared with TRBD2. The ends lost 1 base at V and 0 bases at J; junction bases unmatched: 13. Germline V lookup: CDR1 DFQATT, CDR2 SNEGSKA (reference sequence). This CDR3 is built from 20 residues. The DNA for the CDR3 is TGCAGTGCTAGAGGCTACGGGACTAGCGGGTCCGGAAGCTCCTACAATGAGCAGTTCTTC. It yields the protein CSARGYGTSGSGSSYNEQFF.

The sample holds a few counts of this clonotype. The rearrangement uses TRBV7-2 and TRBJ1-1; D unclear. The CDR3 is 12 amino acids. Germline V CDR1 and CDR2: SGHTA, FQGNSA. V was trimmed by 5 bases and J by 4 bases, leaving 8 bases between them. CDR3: CASSRLVTEAFF. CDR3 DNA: TGTGCCAGCAGCCGGCTCGTCACTGAAGCTTTCTTT.

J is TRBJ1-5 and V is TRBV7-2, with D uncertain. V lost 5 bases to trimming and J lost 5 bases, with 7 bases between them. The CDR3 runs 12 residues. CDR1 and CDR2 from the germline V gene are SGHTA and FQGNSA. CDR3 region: CASSKLDQPQHF. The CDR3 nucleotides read TGTGCCAGCAGCAAGTTAGATCAGCCCCAGCATTTT.

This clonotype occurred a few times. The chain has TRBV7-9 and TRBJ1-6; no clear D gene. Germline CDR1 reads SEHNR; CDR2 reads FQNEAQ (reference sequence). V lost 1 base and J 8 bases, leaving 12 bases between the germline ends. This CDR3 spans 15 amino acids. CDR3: CASSLVSGRDSPLHF. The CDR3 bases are TGTGCCAGCAGCTTAGTATCCGGGAGAGATTCACCCCTCCACTTT. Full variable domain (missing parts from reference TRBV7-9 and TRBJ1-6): DTGVSQNPRHKITKRGQNVTFRCDPISEHNRLYWYRQTLGQGPEFLTYFQNEAQLEKSRLLSDRFSAERPKGSFSTLEIQRTEQGDSAMYLCASSLVSGRDSPLHFGNGTRLTVT.

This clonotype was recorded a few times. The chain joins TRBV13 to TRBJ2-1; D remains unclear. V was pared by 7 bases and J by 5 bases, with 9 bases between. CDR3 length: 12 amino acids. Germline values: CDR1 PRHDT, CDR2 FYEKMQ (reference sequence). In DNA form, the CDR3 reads TGTGCCAGCACAGCTAGGAACAATGAGCAGTTCTTC. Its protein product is CASTARNNEQFF.

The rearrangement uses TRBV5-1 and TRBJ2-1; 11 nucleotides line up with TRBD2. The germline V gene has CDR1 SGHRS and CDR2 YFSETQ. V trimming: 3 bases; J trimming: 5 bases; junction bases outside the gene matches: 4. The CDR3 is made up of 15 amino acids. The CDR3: CASSWGLADNNEQFF. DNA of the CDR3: TGCGCCAGCAGCTGGGGACTAGCGGACAACAATGAGCAGTTCTTC.